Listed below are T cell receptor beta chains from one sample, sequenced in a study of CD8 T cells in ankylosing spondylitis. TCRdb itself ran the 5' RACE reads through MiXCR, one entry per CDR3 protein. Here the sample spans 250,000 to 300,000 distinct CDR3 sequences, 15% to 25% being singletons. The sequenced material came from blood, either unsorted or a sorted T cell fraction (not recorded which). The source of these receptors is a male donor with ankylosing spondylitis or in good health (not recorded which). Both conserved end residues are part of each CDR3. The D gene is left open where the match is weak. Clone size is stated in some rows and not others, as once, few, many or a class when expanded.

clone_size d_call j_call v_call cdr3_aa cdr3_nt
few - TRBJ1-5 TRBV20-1 CSAVDLDQPQHF TGCAGTGCCGTAGACCTCGATCAGCCCCAGCATTTT
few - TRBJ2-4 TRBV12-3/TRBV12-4 CASRASGAKNIQYF TGTGCCAGCAGAGCATCTGGAGCCAAAAACATTCAGTACTTC
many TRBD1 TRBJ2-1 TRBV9 CASSALGTDNEQFF TGTGCCAGCAGCGCCCTGGGGACAGACAATGAGCAGTTCTTC
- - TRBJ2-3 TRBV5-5 CASSLGITSTDTQYF TGTGCCAGCAGCCTCGGGATAACTAGCACAGATACGCAGTATTTT
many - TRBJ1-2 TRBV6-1 CASSEAPYGYTF TGTGCCAGCAGTGAAGCTCCCTATGGCTACACCTTC
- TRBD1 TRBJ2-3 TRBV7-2 CASSSDRVADTQYF TGTGCCAGCAGCTCGGACAGGGTGGCAGATACGCAGTATTTT
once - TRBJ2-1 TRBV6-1 CATSRTDSFNEQFF TGTGCCACCTCCCGGACGGATTCCTTCAATGAGCAGTTCTTC
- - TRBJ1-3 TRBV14 CASSQGPNTIYF TGTGCCAGCAGCCAAGGACCAAACACCATATATTTT
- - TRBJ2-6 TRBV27 CASSLYSSGANVLTF TGTGCCAGCAGTTTATACAGCTCTGGGGCCAACGTCCTGACTTTC
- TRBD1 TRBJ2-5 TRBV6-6 CASIRDSRETQYF TGTGCCAGCATCAGGGACAGTCGGGAGACCCAGTACTTC
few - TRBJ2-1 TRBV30 CAWSRQALYNEQFF TGTGCCTGGAGTAGACAGGCTTTGTACAATGAGCAGTTCTTC
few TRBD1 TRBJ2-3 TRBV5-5 CASRKPGQGFLDTQYF TGTGCCAGCAGAAAGCCGGGACAGGGCTTTCTAGATACGCAGTATTTT
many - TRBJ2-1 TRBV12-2 CASRHTWLNSGFFNEQFF TGTGCAAGTCGCCACACCTGGCTAAATAGCGGATTCTTCAATGAGCAGTTCTTC
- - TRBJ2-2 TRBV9 CASSARPGTGELFF TGTGCCAGCAGCGCCCGTCCGGGTACCGGGGAGCTGTTTTTT
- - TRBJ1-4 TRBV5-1 CASSRDRLNEKLFF TGCGCCAGCAGCCGCGACAGACTCAATGAAAAACTGTTTTTT
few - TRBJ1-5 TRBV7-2 CASSLYGNQPQHF TGTGCCAGCAGCTTGTACGGCAATCAGCCCCAGCATTTT
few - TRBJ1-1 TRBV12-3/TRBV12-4 CASSLYQAGLNTEAFF TGTGCCAGCAGTTTATACCAGGCAGGGCTGAACACTGAAGCTTTCTTT
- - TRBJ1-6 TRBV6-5 CASSYSRVLSYNSPLHF TGTGCCAGCAGTTACTCGAGGGTTCTCTCCTATAATTCACCCCTCCACTTT
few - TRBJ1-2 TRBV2 CASSDLWEDANYGYTF TGTGCCAGCAGTGACTTGTGGGAAGACGCTAACTATGGCTACACCTTC
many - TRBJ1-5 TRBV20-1 CSARVGQSNQPQHF TGCAGTGCCAGGGTGGGTCAGAGCAATCAGCCCCAGCATTTT
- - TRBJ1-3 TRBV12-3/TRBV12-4 CASSFNKPSSGNTIYF TGTGCCAGCAGTTTTAATAAGCCAAGCTCTGGAAACACCATATATTTT
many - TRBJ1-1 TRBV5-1 CASSSDVNTEAFF TGCGCCAGCAGCTCGGATGTGAACACTGAAGCTTTCTTT
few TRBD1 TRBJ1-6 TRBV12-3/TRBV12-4 CASSRDRGFSGANSPLHF TGTGCCAGCAGTCGGGACAGGGGCTTTTCAGGGGCGAATTCACCCCTCCACTTT
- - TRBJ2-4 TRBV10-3 CAISESVGAEAKNIQYF TGTGCCATCAGTGAGTCCGTTGGGGCGGAGGCCAAAAACATTCAGTACTTC
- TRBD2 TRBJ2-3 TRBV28 CASIPGRFGTSDRDTQYF TGTGCCAGCATCCCCGGGCGATTCGGGACTAGCGATAGGGATACGCAGTATTTT
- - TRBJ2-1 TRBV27 CASSFPPGGNYNEQFF TGTGCCAGCAGTTTCCCCCCCGGGGGCAATTACAATGAGCAGTTCTTC
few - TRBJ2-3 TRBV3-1 CASSQEGDTQYF TGTGCCAGCAGCCAGGAAGGGGATACGCAGTATTTT
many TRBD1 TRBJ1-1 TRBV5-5 CASTRMGDRVMNTEAFF TGTGCCAGCACCCGGATGGGGGACAGAGTCATGAACACTGAAGCTTTCTTT
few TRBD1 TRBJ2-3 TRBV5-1 CASSIGTAGRTGTQYF TGCGCCAGCAGCATAGGGACAGCTGGGCGCACTGGTACGCAGTATTTT
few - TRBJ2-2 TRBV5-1 CASSLDSSPSTGELFF TGCGCCAGCAGCTTGGACAGTAGCCCATCTACCGGGGAGCTGTTTTTT
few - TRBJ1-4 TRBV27 CASSLSVAKGEKLFF TGTGCCAGCAGTTTATCGGTAGCCAAAGGGGAAAAACTGTTTTTT
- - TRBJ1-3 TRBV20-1 CSATDRFSSGSTIYF TGCAGTGCCACAGACAGATTTAGCTCTGGAAGCACCATATATTTT
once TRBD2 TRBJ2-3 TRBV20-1 CSAIDPGLAGDTQYF TGCAGTGCCATAGACCCGGGACTAGCCGGGGATACGCAGTATTTT
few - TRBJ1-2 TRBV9 CASSLDGPRRHGYTF TGTGCCAGCAGCTTGGACGGGCCACGCCGGCATGGCTACACCTTC
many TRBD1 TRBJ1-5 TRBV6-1 CASSPDRGVEQPQHF TGTGCCAGCAGCCCGGACAGGGGGGTCGAGCAGCCCCAGCATTTT
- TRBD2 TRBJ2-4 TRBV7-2 CASGDYAKAIQYF TGTGCCAGCGGGGACTATGCGAAGGCCATTCAGTACTTC
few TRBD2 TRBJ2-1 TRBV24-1 CATSDAASGQDNEQFF TGTGCCACCAGTGATGCCGCTAGCGGCCAAGACAATGAGCAGTTCTTC
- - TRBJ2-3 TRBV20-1 CSARRAADTQYF TGCAGTGCTAGGAGGGCCGCAGATACGCAGTATTTT
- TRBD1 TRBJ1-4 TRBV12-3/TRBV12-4 CATSTGFNEKLFF TGTGCCACCTCGACAGGGTTTAATGAAAAACTGTTTTTT
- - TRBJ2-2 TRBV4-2 CASSRGELLANTGELFF TGTGCCAGCAGCCGAGGTGAACTCCTTGCGAACACCGGGGAGCTGTTTTTT
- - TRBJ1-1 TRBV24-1 CATKDSMNTEAFF TGTGCCACCAAGGACAGCATGAACACTGAAGCTTTCTTT
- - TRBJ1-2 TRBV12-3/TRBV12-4 CASAILQGGSYGYTF TGTGCCAGCGCCATCCTCCAGGGTGGGTCCTATGGCTACACCTTC
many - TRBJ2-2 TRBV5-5 CASSLFSDTGELFF TGTGCCAGCAGCTTGTTCTCAGACACCGGGGAGCTGTTTTTT
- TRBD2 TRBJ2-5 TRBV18 CASSPPASGTETQYF TGTGCCAGCTCACCACCAGCTAGCGGGACAGAGACCCAGTACTTC
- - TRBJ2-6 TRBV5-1 CASSPDEISGANVLTF TGCGCCAGCAGCCCGGACGAGATCTCTGGGGCCAACGTCCTGACTTTC
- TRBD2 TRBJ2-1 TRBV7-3 CASSLLAGGPAYNEQFF TGTGCCAGCAGCTTACTCGCGGGGGGGCCAGCTTACAATGAGCAGTTCTTC